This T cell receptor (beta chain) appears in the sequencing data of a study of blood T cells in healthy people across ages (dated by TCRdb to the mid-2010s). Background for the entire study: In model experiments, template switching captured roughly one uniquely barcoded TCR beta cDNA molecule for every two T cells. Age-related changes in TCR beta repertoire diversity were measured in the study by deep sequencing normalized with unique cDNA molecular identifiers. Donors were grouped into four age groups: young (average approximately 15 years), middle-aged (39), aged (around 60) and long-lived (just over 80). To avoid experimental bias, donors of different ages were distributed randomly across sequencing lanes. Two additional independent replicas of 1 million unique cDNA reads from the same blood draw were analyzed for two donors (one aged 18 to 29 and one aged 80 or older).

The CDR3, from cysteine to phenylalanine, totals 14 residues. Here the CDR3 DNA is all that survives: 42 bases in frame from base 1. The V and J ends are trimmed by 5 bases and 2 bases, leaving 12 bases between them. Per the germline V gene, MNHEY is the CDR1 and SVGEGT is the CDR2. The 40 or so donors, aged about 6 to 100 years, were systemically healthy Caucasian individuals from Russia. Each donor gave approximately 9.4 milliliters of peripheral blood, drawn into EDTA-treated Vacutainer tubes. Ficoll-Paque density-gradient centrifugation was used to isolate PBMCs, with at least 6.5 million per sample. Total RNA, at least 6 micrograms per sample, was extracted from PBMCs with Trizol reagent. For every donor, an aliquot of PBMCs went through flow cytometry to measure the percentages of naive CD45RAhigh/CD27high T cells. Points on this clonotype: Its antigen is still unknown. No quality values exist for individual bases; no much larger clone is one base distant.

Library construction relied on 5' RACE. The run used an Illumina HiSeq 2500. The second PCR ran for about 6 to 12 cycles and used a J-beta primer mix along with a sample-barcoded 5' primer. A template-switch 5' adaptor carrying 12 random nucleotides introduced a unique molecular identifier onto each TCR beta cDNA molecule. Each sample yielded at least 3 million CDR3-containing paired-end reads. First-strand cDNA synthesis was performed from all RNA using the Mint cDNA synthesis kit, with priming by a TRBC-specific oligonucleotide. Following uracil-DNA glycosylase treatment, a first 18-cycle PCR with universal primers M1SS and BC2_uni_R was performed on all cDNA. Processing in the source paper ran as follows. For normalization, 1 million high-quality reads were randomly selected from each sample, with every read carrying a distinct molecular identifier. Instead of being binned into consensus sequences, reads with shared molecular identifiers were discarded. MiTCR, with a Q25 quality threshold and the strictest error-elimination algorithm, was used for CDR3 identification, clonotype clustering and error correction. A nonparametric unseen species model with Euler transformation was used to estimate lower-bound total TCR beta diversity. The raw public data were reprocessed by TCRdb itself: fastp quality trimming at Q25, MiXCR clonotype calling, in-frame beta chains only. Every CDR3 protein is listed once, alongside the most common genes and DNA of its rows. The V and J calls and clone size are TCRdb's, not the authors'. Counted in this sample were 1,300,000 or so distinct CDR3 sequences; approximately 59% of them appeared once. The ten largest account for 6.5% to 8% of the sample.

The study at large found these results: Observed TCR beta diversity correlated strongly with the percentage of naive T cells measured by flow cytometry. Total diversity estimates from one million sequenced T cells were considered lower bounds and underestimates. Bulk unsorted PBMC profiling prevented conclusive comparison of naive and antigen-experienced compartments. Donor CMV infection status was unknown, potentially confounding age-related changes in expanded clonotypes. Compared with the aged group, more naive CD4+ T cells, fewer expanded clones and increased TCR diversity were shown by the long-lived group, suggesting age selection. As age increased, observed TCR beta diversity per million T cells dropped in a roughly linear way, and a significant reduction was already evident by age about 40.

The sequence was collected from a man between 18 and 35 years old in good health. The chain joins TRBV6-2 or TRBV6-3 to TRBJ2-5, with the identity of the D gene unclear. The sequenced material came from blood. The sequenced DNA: TGTGCCAGCAGTGAATATGGGCTACAAGAGACCCAGTACTTC. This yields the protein CASSEYGLQETQYF.